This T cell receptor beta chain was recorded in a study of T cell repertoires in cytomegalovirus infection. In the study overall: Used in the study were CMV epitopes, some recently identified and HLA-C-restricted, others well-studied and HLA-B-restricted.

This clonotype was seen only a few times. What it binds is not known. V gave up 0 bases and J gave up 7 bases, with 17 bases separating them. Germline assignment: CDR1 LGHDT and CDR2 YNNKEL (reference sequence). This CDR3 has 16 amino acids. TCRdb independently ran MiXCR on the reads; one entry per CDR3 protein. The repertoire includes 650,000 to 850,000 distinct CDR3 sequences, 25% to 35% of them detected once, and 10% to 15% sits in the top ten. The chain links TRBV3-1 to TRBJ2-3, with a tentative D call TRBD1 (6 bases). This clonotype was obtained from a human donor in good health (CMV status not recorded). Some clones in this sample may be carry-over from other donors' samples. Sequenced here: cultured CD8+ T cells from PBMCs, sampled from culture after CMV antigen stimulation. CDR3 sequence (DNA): TGTGCCAGCAGCCAAGAAGGGGGACGAGTGTGGAATACGCAGTATTTT. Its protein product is CASSQEGGRVWNTQYF.